This note documents a single TCR beta chain sequence. This sample was taken from a study of blood T cell repertoires in COVID-19. Study-wide background: Samples taken during acute and convalescent COVID-19 were collected in the United States, Italy and Spain.

Measured with immunoSEQ multiplex PCR; TCRdb has only the in-frame clones, and not every one. This table has some 74,000 clones, approximately 83% appearing once. The clonotype comes from a man aged 80 or over with acute or convalescent COVID-19. The specimen sequenced was peripheral blood.

CDR3 region: CASSMRGGGYTF. The CDR3 DNA sequence: TGTGCCAGTAGTATGAGGGGGGGCGGCTACACCTTC. This sequence joins TRBV19 and TRBJ1-2, with a weak D call TRBD1 (6 bases). Germline V lookup: CDR1 LNHDA, CDR2 SQIVND (reference sequence). V shed 3 bases and J shed 8 bases, with 10 bases lying between them. The CDR3 contains 12 residues.